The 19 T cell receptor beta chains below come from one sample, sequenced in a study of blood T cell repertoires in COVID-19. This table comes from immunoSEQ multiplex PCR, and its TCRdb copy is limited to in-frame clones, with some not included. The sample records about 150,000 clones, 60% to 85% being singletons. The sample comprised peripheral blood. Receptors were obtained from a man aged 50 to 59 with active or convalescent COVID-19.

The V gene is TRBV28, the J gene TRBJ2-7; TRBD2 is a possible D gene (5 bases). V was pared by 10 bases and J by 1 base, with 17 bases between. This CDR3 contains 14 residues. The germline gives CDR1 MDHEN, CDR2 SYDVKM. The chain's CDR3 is CATPGEYPSYEQYF. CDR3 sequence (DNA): TGTGCCACGCCCGGGGAATACCCTTCCTACGAGCAGTACTTC.

CDR3 sequence: CARQIAGTTGELFF. The CDR3 region has the DNA TGCGCCAGGCAGATAGCGGGGACCACCGGGGAGCTGTTTTTT. This chain links TRBV10-1 with TRBJ2-2; 8 nucleotides align to TRBD2. Trimming cost V 9 bases and J 4 bases; bases outside gene matches: 7. Per germline, CDR1 WNHNN and CDR2 SYGVQD (reference sequence). The CDR3 is 14 residues long.

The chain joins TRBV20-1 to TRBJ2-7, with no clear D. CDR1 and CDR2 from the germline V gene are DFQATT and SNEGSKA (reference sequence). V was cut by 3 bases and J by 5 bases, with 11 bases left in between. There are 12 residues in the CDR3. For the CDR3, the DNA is TGCAGTGCTAGTCTACCGTACGACGAGCAGTACTTC. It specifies CSASLPYDEQYF.

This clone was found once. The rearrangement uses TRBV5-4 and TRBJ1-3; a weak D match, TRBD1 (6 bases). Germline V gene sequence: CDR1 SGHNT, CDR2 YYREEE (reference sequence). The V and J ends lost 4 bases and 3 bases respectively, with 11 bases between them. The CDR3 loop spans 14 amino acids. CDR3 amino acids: CASSQDSLGNTIYF. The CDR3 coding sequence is TGTGCCAGCAGCCAGGACAGCCTTGGAAACACCATATATTTT.

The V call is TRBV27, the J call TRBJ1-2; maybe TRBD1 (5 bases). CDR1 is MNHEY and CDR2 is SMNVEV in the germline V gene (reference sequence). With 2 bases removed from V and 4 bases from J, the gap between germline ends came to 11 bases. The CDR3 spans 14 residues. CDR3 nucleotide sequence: TGTGCCAGCAGTTTAATAAGCGGGGGCTATGGCTACACCTTC. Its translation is CASSLISGGYGYTF.

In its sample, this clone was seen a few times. CDR3 sequence (DNA): TGTGCCAGCAGTTCCGTCACACTAGCGGAACAAAGCGGCAGCTCCTACAATGAGCAGTTCTTC. It specifies CASSSVTLAEQSGSSYNEQFF. The chain is built from TRBV28 and TRBJ2-1; 8 nucleotides agree with TRBD2. This CDR3 is 21 amino acids long. V trimming: 4 bases; J trimming: 0 bases; junction bases outside the gene matches: 20. In germline, CDR1 is MDHEN, CDR2 SYDVKM.

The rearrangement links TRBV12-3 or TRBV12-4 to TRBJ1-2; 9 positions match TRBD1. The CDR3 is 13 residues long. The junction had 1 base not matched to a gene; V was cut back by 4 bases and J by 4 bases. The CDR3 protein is CASSWGQGYGYTF. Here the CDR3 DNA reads TGTGCCAGCAGTTGGGGACAGGGCTATGGCTACACCTTC.

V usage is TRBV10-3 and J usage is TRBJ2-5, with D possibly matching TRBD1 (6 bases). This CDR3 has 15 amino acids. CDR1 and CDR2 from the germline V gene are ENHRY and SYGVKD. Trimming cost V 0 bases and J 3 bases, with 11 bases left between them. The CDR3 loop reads CAISESGDTEETQYF. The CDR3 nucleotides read TGTGCCATCAGTGAGTCGGGGGACACCGAAGAGACCCAGTACTTC.

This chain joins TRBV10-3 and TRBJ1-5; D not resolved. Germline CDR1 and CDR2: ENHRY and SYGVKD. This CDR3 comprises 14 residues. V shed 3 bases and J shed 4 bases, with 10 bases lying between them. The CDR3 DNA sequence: TGTGCCATCAGTGACGGCACAGTTAATCAGCCCCAGCATTTT. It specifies CAISDGTVNQPQHF.

The CDR3 DNA sequence: TGCGCCAGCAGCCAAGGGGGCGGGAGCGCCTACAATGAGCAGTTCTTC. Translating it yields CASSQGGGSAYNEQFF. V is TRBV4-1 and J is TRBJ2-1, with 7 bases matching TRBD2. The length of the CDR3 is 16 residues. Germline assignment: CDR1 MGHRA and CDR2 YSYEKL. V dropped 1 base and J dropped 2; count of bases not matched to a gene: 5.

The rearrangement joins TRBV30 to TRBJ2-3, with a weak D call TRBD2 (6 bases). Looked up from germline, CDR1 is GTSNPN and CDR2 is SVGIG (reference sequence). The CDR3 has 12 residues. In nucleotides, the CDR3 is TGTAACACAGCGGGTAGCACAGATACGCAGTATTTT. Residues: CNTAGSTDTQYF. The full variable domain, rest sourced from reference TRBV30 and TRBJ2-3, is SQTIHQWPATLVQPVGSPLSLECTVEGTSNPNLYWYRQAAGRGLQLLFYSVGIGQISSEVPQNLSASRPQDRQFILSSKKLLLSDSGFYLCNTAGSTDTQYFGPGTRLTVL.

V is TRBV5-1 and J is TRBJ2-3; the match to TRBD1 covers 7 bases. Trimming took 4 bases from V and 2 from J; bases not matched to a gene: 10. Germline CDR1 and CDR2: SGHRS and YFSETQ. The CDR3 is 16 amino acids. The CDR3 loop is CASSRPGQTYTDTQYF. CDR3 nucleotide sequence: TGCGCCAGCAGCCGACCGGGACAGACATACACAGATACGCAGTATTTT.

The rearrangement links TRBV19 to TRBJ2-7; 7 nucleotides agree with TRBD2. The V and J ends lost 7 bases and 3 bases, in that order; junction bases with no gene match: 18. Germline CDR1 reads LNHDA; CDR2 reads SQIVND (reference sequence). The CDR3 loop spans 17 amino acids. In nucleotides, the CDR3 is TGTGCCAGTACCCCCCGGGTAATGGGCGGGAGAAGCTACGAGCAGTACTTC. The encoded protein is CASTPRVMGGRSYEQYF.

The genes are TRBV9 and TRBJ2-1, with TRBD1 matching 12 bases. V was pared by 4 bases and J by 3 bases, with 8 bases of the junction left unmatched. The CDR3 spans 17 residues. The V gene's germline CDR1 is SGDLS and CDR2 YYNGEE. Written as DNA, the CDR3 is TGTGCCAGCAGCCCCGGGACAGGGGGCGCAGTCTACAATGAGCAGTTCTTC. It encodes CASSPGTGGAVYNEQFF.

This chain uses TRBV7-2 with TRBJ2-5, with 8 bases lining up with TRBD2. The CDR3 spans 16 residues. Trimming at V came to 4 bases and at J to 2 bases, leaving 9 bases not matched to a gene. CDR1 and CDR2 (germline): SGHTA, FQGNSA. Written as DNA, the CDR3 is TGTGCCAGCAGCTATGGAGCGGGAGAGGGGCAAGAGACCCAGTACTTC. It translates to CASSYGAGEGQETQYF.

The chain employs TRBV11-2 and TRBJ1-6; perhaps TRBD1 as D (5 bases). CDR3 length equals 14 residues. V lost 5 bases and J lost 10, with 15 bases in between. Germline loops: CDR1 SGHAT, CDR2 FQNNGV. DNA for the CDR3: TGTGCCAGCAGCCAAAAACCCAGGGAATCACCCCTCCACTTT. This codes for CASSQKPRESPLHF.

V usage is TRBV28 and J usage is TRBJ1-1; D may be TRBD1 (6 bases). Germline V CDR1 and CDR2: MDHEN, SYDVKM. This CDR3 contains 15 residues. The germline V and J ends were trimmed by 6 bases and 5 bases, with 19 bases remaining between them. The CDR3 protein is CASSSLGARGTEAFF. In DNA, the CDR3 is TGTGCCAGCAGCTCCCTGGGGGCGCGAGGAACTGAAGCTTTCTTT.

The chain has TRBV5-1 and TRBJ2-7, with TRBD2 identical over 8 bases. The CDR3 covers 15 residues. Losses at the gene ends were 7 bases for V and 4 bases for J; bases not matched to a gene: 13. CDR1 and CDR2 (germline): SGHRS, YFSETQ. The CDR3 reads CASSGGLAGDYEQYF. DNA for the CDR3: TGCGCCAGCTCGGGGGGGCTAGCGGGCGATTACGAGCAGTACTTC.

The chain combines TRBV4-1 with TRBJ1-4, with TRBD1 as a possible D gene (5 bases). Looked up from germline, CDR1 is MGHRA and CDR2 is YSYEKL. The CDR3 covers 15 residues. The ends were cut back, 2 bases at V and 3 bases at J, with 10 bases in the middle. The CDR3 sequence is CASSQQGAANEKLFF. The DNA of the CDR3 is TGCGCCAGCAGCCAACAGGGTGCGGCTAATGAAAAACTGTTTTTT.